These 6 T cell receptor beta chains were sequenced from one sample in a study of shared clonotypes between healthy human individuals. Profiling relied on immunoSEQ multiplex PCR, and the TCRdb table lists in-frame clones only, not all of them. The sample lists 1,100,000 or so clones; 75% to 85% were seen once. Sequenced material: memory CD4+ T cells from PBMCs. Subset: CD45RA-negative fraction. Receptors were obtained from a man between 18 and 29 years old in good health. Some clones in this sample may be carry-over from other donors' samples.

The chain joins TRBV5-1 to TRBJ2-4; no clear D gene. The CDR3 contains 15 residues. CDR1 is SGHRS and CDR2 is YFSETQ in the germline V gene. V lost 7 bases and J lost 1, with 15 bases in between. In DNA, the CDR3 is TGCGCCAGCCGTGGGCTCCTGGGGGCCAAAAACATTCAGTACTTC. Translating it yields CASRGLLGAKNIQYF.

The CDR3 sequence is CSPAARLPHYGYTF. DNA for the CDR3: TGCAGCCCCGCGGCCCGACTGCCCCACTATGGCTACACCTTC. The chain has TRBV29-1 and TRBJ1-2; D unclear. Germline loops: CDR1 SQVTM, CDR2 ANQGSEA. The ends were cut back, 8 bases at V and 3 bases at J, with 19 bases in the middle. The CDR3 has 14 amino acids.

This sequence joins TRBV14 and TRBJ1-5, with D tentatively TRBD1 (5 bases). CDR3 size: 14 residues. Trimming stripped 3 bases from V and 4 bases from J, with 10 bases between. Germline CDR1 is SGHDN and CDR2 is FVKESK. The CDR3 sequence is CASSQSGGNQPQHF. DNA of the CDR3: TGTGCCAGCAGCCAGTCTGGGGGGAATCAGCCCCAGCATTTT.

This sequence joins TRBV14 and TRBJ1-2; D is ambiguous. Germline loops: CDR1 SGHDN, CDR2 FVKESK. The CDR3 contains 14 residues. V was shortened by 2 bases and J by 8 bases, with 15 bases between the two germline ends. The CDR3: CASSQSYFAGGYTF. CDR3 DNA sequence: TGTGCCAGCAGCCAATCATATTTCGCTGGCGGCTACACCTTC.

V gene TRBV7-2 combines with J gene TRBJ1-5; the D gene is possibly TRBD1 (6 bases). CDR1 and CDR2 (germline): SGHTA, FQGNSA. Trimming pared 4 bases from V and 7 bases from J, leaving 11 bases between. The length of the CDR3 is 13 residues. The CDR3 loop reads CASSYRQAQPQHF. CDR3 sequence (DNA): TGTGCCAGCAGCTACAGACAGGCCCAGCCCCAGCATTTT. The whole variable domain, remainder taken from reference TRBV7-2 and TRBJ1-5, is GAGVSQSPSNKVTEKGKDVELRCDPISGHTALYWYRQSLGQGLEFLIYFQGNSAPDKSGLPSDRFSAERTGGSVSTLTIQRTQQEDSAVYLCASSYRQAQPQHFGDGTRLSIL.

A word on this clone: Other DNA sequences in this sample translate to the same CDR3. The rearrangement joins TRBV6-5 to TRBJ2-7; TRBD2 agrees at 10 bases. Germline assignment: CDR1 MNHEY and CDR2 SVGAGI. CDR3 length equals 14 residues. The V gene end was trimmed by 2 bases and the J gene end by 3 bases; junction bases not matched to a gene: 1. The CDR3 bases are TGTGCCAGCAGTTACCGGACTAGCGGCTACGAGCAGTACTTC. It specifies CASSYRTSGYEQYF.